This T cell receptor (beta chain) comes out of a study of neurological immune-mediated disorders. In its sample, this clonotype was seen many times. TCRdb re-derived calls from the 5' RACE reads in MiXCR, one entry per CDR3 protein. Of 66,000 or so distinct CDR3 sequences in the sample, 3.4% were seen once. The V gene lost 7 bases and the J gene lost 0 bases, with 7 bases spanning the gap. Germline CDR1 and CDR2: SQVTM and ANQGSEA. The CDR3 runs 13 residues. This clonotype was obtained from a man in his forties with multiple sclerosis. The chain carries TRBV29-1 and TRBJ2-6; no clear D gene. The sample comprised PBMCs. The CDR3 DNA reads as TGCAGCGGTAGGGTCTCTGGGGCCAACGTCCTGACTTTC. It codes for CSGRVSGANVLTF.